The present T cell receptor beta chain was sequenced within a study of blood T cell repertoires in COVID-19. Sequenced by immunoSEQ multiplex PCR; TCRdb stores in-frame clones only, minus some. The repertoire includes about 100,000 clones, 87% of them detected once, and about 9.9% sits in the top ten. Germline V gene sequence: CDR1 LGHDT, CDR2 YNNKEL (reference sequence). The V and J ends lost 1 base and 0 bases respectively, with 7 bases between them. This CDR3 has 16 amino acids. Sequencing was done on a sample of peripheral blood. This receptor was taken from a woman between 25 and 40 years old with acute or convalescent COVID-19. The chain has TRBV3-1 (or the pseudogene TRBV3-2) and TRBJ1-6; D not resolved. Written as DNA, the CDR3 is TGTGCCAGCAGCCAAGTAGGGAGCTCCTATAATTCACCCCTCCACTTT. This encodes CASSQVGSSYNSPLHF.